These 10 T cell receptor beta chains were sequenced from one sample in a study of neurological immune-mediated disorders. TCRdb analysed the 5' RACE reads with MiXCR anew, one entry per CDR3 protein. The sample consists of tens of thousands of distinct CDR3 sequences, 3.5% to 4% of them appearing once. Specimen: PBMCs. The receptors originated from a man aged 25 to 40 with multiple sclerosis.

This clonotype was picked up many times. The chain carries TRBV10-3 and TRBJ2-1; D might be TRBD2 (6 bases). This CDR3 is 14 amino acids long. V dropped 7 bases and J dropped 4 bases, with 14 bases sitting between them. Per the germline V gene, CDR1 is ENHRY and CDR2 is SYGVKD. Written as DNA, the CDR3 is TGTGCCATCACTGGGGCTAGCGAGTACAATGAGCAGTTCTTC. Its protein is CAITGASEYNEQFF.

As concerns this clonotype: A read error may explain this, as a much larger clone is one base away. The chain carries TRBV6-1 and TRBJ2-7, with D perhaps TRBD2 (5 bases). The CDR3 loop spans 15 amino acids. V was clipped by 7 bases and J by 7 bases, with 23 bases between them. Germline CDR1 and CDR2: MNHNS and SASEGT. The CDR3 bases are TGTGCCAGCACCCCGCGGGCCCGGGCGTACAAAGAGCAGTACTTC. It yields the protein CASTPRARAYKEQYF.

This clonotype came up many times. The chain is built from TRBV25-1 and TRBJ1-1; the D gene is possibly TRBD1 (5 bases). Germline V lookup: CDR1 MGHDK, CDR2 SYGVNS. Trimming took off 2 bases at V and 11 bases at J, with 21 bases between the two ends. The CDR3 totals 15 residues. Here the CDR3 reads CASSENPSGPGRAFF. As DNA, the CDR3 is TGTGCCAGCAGTGAAAACCCCTCAGGGCCAGGAAGGGCTTTCTTT.

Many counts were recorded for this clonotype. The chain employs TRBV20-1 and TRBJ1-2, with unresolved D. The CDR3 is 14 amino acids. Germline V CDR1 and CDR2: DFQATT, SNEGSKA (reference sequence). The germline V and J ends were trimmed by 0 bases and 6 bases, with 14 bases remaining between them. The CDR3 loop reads CSARDYRRVDGYTF. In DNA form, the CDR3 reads TGCAGTGCTAGAGATTATCGACGGGTGGATGGCTACACCTTC.

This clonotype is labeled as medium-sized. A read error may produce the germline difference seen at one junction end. DNA for the CDR3: TGTGCCAGCAGCTTAGGACCGGCAGATACGCAGTATTTT. Translating gives CASSLGPADTQYF. This sequence joins TRBV12-3 or TRBV12-4 and TRBJ2-3; D is unclear. CDR3 size: 13 residues.

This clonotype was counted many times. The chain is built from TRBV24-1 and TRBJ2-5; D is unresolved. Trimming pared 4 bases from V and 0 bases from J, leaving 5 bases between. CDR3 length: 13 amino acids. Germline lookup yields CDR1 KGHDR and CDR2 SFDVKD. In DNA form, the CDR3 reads TGTGCCACCAGTGACATCAACCAAGAGACCCAGTACTTC. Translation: CATSDINQETQYF.

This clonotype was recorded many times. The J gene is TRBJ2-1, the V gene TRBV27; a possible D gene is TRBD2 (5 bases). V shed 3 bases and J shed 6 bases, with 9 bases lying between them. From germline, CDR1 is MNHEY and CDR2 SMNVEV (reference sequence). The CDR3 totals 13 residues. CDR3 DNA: TGTGCCAGCAGTTTCGACTATCTCAATGAGCAGTTCTTC. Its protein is CASSFDYLNEQFF.

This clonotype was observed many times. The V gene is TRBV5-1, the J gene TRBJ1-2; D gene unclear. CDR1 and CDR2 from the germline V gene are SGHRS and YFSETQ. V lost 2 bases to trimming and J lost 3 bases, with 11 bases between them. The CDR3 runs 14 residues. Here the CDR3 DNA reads TGCGCCAGCAGCTTTGAGACTGGCTACTATGGCTACACCTTC. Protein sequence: CASSFETGYYGYTF.

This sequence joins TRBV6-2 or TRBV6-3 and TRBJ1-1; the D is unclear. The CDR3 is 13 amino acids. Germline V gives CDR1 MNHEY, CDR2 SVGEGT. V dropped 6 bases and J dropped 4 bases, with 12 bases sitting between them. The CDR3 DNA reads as TGTGCCAGCAGGTCTAAGGGAACCACTGAAGCTTTCTTT. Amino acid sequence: CASRSKGTTEAFF.

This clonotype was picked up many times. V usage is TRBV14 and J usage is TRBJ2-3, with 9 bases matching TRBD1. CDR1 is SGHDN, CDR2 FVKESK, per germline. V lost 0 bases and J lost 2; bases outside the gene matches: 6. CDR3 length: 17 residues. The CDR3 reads CASSQDRDRGITDTQYF. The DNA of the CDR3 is TGTGCCAGCAGCCAAGATCGAGACAGGGGGATCACAGATACGCAGTATTTT.